The 9 T cell receptor beta chains below all came from one sample that was sequenced in a study of blood T cells in healthy people across ages. Then a second PCR, running about 6 to 12 cycles, was carried out with a sample-barcoded 5' primer and a J-beta primer mix. TCRdb independently ran MiXCR on the 5' RACE reads; one entry per CDR3 protein. The sample lists about 400,000 distinct CDR3 sequences; about 49% were seen once. The specimen was blood. The receptors derive from a man between 60 and 75 years old in good health.

In the case of this clonotype: A clone one base away is much larger, so this may be a read error. The chain has TRBV6-5 and TRBJ2-1; possible D gene TRBD1, 6 bases. Germline lookup yields CDR1 MNHEY and CDR2 SVGAGI. This CDR3 is built from 13 residues. This CDR3 is CVSRPTGSHEQFF. CDR3 coding DNA: TGTGTCAGCAGACCCACAGGGTCCCATGAGCAGTTCTTC.

The rearrangement links TRBV5-1 to TRBJ2-7; 7 positions agree with TRBD1. This CDR3 spans 14 amino acids. J gave up 5 bases and V 3 bases, and 8 bases lay outside the gene matches. Germline V CDR1 and CDR2: SGHRS, YFSETQ. CDR3 coding DNA: TGCGCCAGCAGCTCGGGGACAGCCCAGGACGAGCAGTACTTC. Protein: CASSSGTAQDEQYF.

The table lists this clonotype with many counts. V gene TRBV7-2 combines with J gene TRBJ1-2; D is unresolved. The CDR3 spans 15 residues. V lost 0 bases, J lost 8 bases, and 16 bases lay in between. Looked up from germline, CDR1 is SGHTA and CDR2 is FQGNSA. CDR3: CASSLAMPGSGGYTF. The CDR3 nucleotides read TGTGCCAGCAGCTTAGCTATGCCGGGAAGCGGAGGCTACACCTTC.

V gene TRBV20-1 combines with J gene TRBJ2-7; no definite D call. Between the trimmed V and J ends, which lost 0 bases and 3 bases, there was a span of 15 bases. The germline CDR1 and CDR2 sequences are DFQATT and SNEGSKA (reference sequence). The CDR3 consists of 15 residues. The CDR3 DNA reads TGCAGTGCTAGAGATAGAAGGCAACCGCACTACGAGCAGTACTTC. It codes for CSARDRRQPHYEQYF.

The chain is built from TRBV5-1 and TRBJ1-2, with D perhaps matching TRBD1 (6 bases). Germline V gene lookup returns CDR1 SGHRS and CDR2 YFSETQ. The CDR3 is 15 amino acids. The V end was cut by 4 bases, the J end by 2 bases, with 15 bases between. CDR3 nucleotides: TGCGCCAGCAGCCAAACCGGGACACTAAACTATGGCTACACCTTC. This encodes CASSQTGTLNYGYTF.

The chain uses TRBV29-1 and TRBJ2-3, with D perhaps matching TRBD1 (5 bases). Germline V gene sequence: CDR1 SQVTM, CDR2 ANQGSEA. The V end was cut by 7 bases, the J end by 2 bases, with 40 bases between. This CDR3 has 22 amino acids. The CDR3 DNA reads TGCAGCGCCAAAGAGGATATACGGATGTCGAAGAAGGGGTTAGTTCTCACAGATACGCAGTATTTT. This codes for CSAKEDIRMSKKGLVLTDTQYF.

The V gene is TRBV10-2, the J gene TRBJ2-5, with D maybe TRBD2 (6 bases). TRBJ2-7 explains the end of the DNA better; the J call may be wrong. This CDR3 is 14 amino acids long. Germline CDR1 and CDR2: WSHSY and SAAADI. The CDR3 protein is CASSETGERDEQYF. In DNA form, the CDR3 reads TGCGCCAGCAGTGAGACGGGGGAAAGGGACGAGCAGTACTTC.

This clonotype was seen ten or more times. The chain employs TRBV5-1 and TRBJ2-1, with 10 bases matching TRBD1. Germline lookup yields CDR1 SGHRS and CDR2 YFSETQ. There are 15 residues in the CDR3. V lost 5 bases to trimming and J lost 4 bases; unmatched junction nucleotides: 6. The CDR3 sequence: CASRPDRGPYNEQFF. The CDR3 region has the DNA TGCGCCAGCAGACCCGACAGGGGGCCGTACAATGAGCAGTTCTTC.

V usage is TRBV6-1 and J usage is TRBJ2-1; 10 positions agree with TRBD2. In germline, CDR1 is MNHNS, CDR2 SASEGT. The V gene end was trimmed by 7 bases and the J gene end by 13 bases; junction bases not matched to a gene: 4. The CDR3 contains 11 residues. The DNA for the CDR3 is TGTGCCAGCAATCTAGCGGGAGTTCAGTTCTTC. Residues: CASNLAGVQFF.